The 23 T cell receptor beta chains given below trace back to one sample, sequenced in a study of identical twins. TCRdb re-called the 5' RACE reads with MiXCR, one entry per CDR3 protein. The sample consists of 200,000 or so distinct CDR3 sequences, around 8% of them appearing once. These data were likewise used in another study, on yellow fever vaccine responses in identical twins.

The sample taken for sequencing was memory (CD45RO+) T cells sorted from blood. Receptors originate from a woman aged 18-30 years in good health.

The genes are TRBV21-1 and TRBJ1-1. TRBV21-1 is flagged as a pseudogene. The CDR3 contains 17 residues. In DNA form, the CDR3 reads TGTGCCAGCACCCCGCTCTTAAACCAAGGACAAAACACTGAAGCTTTCTTT. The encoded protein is CASTPLLNQGQNTEAFF.

As DNA, the CDR3 is TGTGCCAGCAGCGTAGGCATAATGGGACTGGGAGAGACCCAGTACTTC. Translation gives CASSVGIMGLGETQYF. The V gene is TRBV9, the J gene TRBJ2-5; weak D call: TRBD2 (6 bases). CDR1 and CDR2 (germline): SGDLS, YYNGEE. The CDR3 has 16 amino acids. Trimming cost V 0 bases and J 4 bases, with 16 bases left between them.

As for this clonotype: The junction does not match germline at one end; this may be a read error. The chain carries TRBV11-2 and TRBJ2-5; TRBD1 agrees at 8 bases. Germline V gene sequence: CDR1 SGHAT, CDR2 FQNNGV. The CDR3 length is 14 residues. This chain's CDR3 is CASSLDRGGETQYF. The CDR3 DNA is TGTGCCAGCAGCCTAGACAGGGGTGGAGAGACCCAGTACTTC. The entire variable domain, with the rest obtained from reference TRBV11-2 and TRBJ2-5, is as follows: EAGVAQSPRYKIIEKRQSVAFWCNPISGHATLYWYQQILGQGPKLLIQFQNNGVVDDSQLPKDRFSAERLKGVDSTLKIQPAKLEDSAVYLCASSLDRGGETQYFGPGTRLLVL.

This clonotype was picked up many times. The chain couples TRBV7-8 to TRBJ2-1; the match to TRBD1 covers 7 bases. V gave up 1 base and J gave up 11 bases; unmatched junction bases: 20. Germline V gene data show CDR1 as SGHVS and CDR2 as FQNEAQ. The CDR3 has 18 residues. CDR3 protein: CASSLVSATGNRRQKQFF. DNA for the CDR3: TGTGCCAGCAGCTTAGTTTCAGCGACAGGGAATCGAAGACAGAAGCAGTTCTTC.

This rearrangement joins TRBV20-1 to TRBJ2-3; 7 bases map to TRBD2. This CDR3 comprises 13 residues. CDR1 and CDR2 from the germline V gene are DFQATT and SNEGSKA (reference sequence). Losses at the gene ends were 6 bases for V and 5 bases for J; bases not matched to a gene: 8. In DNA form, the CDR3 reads TGCAGTGCCGGACATGGGGGGGGAGATACGCAGTATTTT. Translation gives CSAGHGGGDTQYF.

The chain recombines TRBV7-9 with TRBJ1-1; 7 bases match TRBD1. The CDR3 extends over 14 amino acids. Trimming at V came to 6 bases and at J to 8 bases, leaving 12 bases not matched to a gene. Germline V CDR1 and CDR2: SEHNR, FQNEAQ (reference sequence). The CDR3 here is CASRAVQGTREAFF. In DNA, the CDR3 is TGTGCCAGCAGGGCAGTACAGGGGACTAGAGAAGCTTTCTTT.

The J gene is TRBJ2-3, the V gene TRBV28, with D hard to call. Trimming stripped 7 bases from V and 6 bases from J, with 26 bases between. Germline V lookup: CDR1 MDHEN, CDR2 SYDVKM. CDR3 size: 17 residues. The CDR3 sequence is CASTKGGAIALTDTQYF. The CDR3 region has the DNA TGTGCCAGCACTAAGGGTGGAGCCATAGCTTTGACGGATACGCAGTATTTT.

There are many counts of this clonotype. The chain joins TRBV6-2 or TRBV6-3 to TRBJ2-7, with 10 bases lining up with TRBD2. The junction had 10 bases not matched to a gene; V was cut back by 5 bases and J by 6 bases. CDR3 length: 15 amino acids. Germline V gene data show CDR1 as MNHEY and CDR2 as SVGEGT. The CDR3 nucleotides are TGTGCCAGCAGTCCCAGCGGGAGGGCCTTTGGCGAGCAGTACTTC. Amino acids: CASSPSGRAFGEQYF.

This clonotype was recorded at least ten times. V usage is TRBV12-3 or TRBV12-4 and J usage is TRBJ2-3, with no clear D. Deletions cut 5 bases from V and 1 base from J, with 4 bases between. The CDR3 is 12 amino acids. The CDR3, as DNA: TGTGCCAGCAGTCCCGGCACAGATACGCAGTATTTT. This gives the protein CASSPGTDTQYF.

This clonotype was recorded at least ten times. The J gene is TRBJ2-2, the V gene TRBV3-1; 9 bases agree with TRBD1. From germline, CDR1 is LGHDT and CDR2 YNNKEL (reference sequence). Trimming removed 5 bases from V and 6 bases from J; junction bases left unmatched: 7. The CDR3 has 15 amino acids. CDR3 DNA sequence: TGTGCCAGCAGCAAGGACAGGGGAGTACCCGGGGAGCTGTTTTTT. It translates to CASSKDRGVPGELFF.

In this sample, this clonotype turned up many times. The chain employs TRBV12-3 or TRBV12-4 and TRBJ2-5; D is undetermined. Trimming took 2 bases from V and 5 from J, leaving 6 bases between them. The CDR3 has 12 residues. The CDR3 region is CASSLWLETQYF. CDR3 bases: TGTGCCAGCAGTTTATGGCTCGAGACCCAGTACTTC.

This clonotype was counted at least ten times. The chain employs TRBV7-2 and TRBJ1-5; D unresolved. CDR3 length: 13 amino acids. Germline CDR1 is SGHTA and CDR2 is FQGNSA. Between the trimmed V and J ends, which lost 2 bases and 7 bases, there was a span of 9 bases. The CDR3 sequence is CASSLNTAQPQHF. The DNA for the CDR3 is TGTGCCAGCAGCTTAAATACAGCGCAGCCCCAGCATTTT.

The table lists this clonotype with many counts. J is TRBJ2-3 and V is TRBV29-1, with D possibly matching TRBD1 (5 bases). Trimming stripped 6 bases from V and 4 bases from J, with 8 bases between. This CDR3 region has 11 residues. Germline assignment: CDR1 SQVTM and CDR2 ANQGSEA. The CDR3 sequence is CSVQGSDTQYF. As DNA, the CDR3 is TGCAGCGTCCAGGGCTCAGATACGCAGTATTTT.

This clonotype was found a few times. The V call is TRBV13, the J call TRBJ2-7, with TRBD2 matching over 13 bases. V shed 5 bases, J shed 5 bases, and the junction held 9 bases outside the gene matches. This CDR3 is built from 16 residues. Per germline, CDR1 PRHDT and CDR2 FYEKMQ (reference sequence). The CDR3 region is CASSRELAGGPHEQYF. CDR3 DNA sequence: TGTGCCAGCAGCCGGGAACTAGCGGGGGGGCCCCACGAGCAGTACTTC. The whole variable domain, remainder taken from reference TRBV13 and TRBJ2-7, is AAGVIQSPRHLIKEKRETATLKCYPIPRHDTVYWYQQGPGQDPQFLISFYEKMQSDKGSIPDRFSAQQFSDYHSELNMSSLELGDSALYFCASSRELAGGPHEQYFGPGTRLTVT.

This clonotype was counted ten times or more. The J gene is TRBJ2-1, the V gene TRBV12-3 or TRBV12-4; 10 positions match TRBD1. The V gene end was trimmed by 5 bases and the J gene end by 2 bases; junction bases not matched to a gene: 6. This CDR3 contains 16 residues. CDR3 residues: CASSGRQGAAYNEQFF. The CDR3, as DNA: TGTGCCAGCAGTGGACGACAGGGGGCGGCCTACAATGAGCAGTTCTTC.

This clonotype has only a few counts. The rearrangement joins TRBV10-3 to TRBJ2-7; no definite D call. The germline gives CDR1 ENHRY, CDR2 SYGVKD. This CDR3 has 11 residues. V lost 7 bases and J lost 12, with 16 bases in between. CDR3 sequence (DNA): TGTGCCATCATCTTGGTAGACCTTTGGTACTTC. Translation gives CAIILVDLWYF.

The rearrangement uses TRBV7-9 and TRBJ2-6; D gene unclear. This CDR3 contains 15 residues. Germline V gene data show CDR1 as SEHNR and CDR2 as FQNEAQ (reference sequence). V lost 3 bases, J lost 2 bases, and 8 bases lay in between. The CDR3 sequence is CASSFWAPGANVLTF. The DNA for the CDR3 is TGTGCCAGCAGCTTCTGGGCTCCTGGGGCCAACGTCCTGACTTTC.

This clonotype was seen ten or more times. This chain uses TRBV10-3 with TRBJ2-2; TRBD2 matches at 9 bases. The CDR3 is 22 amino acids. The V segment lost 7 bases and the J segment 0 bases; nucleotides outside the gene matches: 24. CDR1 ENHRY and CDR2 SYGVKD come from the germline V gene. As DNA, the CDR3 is TGTGCCATCACGCTGGTGCCAAGACTAGCGGAGCCGAGAAGAGCGAACACCGGGGAGCTGTTTTTT. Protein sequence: CAITLVPRLAEPRRANTGELFF.

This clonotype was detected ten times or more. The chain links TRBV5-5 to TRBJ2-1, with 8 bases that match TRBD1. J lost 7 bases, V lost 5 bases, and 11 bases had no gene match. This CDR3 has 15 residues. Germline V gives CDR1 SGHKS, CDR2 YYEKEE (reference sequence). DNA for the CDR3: TGTGCCAGCAGGATCCCAGGGGGCTCGGGGAATGAGCAGTTCTTC. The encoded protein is CASRIPGGSGNEQFF.

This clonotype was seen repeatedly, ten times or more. CDR3 residues: CASRPGGLKQHF. CDR3 sequence (DNA): TGTGCCAGCAGACCCGGCGGCCTCAAACAGCATTTT. The genes are TRBV28 and TRBJ1-5; D unresolved. The length of the CDR3 is 12 residues. Germline V gene sequence: CDR1 MDHEN, CDR2 SYDVKM. Trimming stripped 6 bases from V and 13 bases from J, with 16 bases between. The whole variable domain, remainder taken from reference TRBV28 and TRBJ1-5, is DVKVTQSSRYLVKRTGEKVFLECVQDMDHENMFWYRQDPGLGLRLIYFSYDVKMKEKGDIPEGYSVSREKKERFSLILESASTNQTSMYLCASRPGGLKQHFGDGTRLSIL.

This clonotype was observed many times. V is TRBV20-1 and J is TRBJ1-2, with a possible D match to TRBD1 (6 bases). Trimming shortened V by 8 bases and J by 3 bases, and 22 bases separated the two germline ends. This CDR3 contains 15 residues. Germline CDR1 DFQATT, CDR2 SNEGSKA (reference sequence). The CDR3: CSTTTGALGDYGYTF. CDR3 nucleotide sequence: TGCAGTACCACGACGGGGGCCCTCGGGGACTATGGCTACACCTTC.

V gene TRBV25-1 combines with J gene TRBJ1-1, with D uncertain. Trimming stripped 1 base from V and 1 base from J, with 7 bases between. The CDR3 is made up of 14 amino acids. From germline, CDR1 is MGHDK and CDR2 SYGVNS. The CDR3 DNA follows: TGTGCCAGCAGTGAATCCGGGGAGAACACTGAAGCTTTCTTT. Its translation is CASSESGENTEAFF.

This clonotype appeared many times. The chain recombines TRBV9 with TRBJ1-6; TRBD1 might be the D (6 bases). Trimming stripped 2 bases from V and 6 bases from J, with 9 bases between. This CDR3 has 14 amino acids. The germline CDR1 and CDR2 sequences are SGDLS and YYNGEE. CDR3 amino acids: CASSVGQPNSPLHF. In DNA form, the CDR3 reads TGTGCCAGCAGCGTCGGACAGCCTAATTCACCCCTCCACTTT.